These 27 T cell receptor beta chains originate from one sample sequenced in a study of CD8 T cells in ankylosing spondylitis. TCRdb redid the calling of the 5' RACE reads with MiXCR, one entry per CDR3 protein. The profile covers about 140,000 distinct CDR3 sequences, with around a third appearing a single time and 6% taken by the ten largest. Sequencing input: synovial fluid, either unsorted or a sorted T cell fraction (not recorded which). The receptors shown here come from a male donor with ankylosing spondylitis.

This clonotype was seen more than once but under ten times. The chain links TRBV20-1 to TRBJ1-5, with 8 bases aligning to TRBD1. Germline CDR1 and CDR2: DFQATT and SNEGSKA (reference sequence). Trimming removed 3 bases from V and 5 bases from J; junction bases left unmatched: 3. The CDR3 is 13 residues long. CDR3 bases: TGCAGTGCTAGCGGACAGGGTGATCAGCCCCAGCATTTT. Translation gives CSASGQGDQPQHF.

This clonotype was seen repeatedly, ten times or more. This chain links TRBV28 with TRBJ1-4; TRBD1 aligns across 7 bases. This CDR3 has 15 amino acids. J gave up 5 bases and V 1 base, and 4 bases lay outside the gene matches. CDR1 MDHEN and CDR2 SYDVKM come from the germline V gene. The CDR3 reads CASSLYQGDNEKLFF. The DNA for the CDR3 is TGTGCCAGCAGTTTATATCAGGGGGACAATGAAAAACTGTTTTTT. The full variable domain, with the rest looked up from reference TRBV28 and TRBJ1-4, is DVKVTQSSRYLVKRTGEKVFLECVQDMDHENMFWYRQDPGLGLRLIYFSYDVKMKEKGDIPEGYSVSREKKERFSLILESASTNQTSMYLCASSLYQGDNEKLFFGSGTQLSVL.

The V gene is TRBV7-2, the J gene TRBJ2-1; unclear D gene. V was clipped by 5 bases and J by 2 bases, with 19 bases between them. Germline V gene data show CDR1 as SGHTA and CDR2 as FQGNSA. This CDR3 region has 17 residues. CDR3 sequence reads: CASSRTLTSLTYNEQFF. Here the CDR3 DNA reads TGTGCCAGCAGCAGAACGCTTACAAGTCTTACCTACAATGAGCAGTTCTTC. The full variable domain, in which reference TRBV7-2 and TRBJ2-1 provide the parts outside the CDR3, is GAGVSQSPSNKVTEKGKDVELRCDPISGHTALYWYRQSLGQGLEFLIYFQGNSAPDKSGLPSDRFSAERTGGSVSTLTIQRTQQEDSAVYLCASSRTLTSLTYNEQFFGPGTRLTVL.

The DNA of the CDR3 is TGTGCCAGCAGCCAGGCGGCATCAGCTGGGGCCAACGTCCTGACTTTC. This translates into CASSQAASAGANVLTF. The chain employs TRBV3-1 and TRBJ2-6; D not certain. Per germline, CDR1 LGHDT and CDR2 YNNKEL (reference sequence). V shed 3 bases and J shed 2 bases, with 11 bases lying between them. This CDR3 contains 16 residues.

At least ten counts were recorded for this clonotype. In DNA, the CDR3 is TGTGCCAGCAGTTTATTAGGGTCGGGTGGCTACACCTTC. It is translated as CASSLLGSGGYTF. The V gene is TRBV28, the J gene TRBJ1-2; D not certain. V shed 1 base and J shed 7 bases, with 10 bases lying between them. Germline V CDR1 and CDR2: MDHEN, SYDVKM. The CDR3 length is 13 residues.

The table lists this clonotype with a few counts. The chain has TRBV11-3 and TRBJ1-5; TRBD1 is a possible D gene (5 bases). Trimming left V 5 bases short and J 4 bases short, with 18 bases between. Germline CDR1 and CDR2: SGHNT and YENEEA. This CDR3 comprises 16 residues. The CDR3 protein is CASSPVGRVRNQPQHF. CDR3 coding DNA: TGTGCCAGCAGCCCGGTAGGCAGGGTGAGGAATCAGCCCCAGCATTTT. Filled out from reference TRBV11-3 and TRBJ1-5, the complete variable domain reads EAGVVQSPRYKIIEKKQPVAFWCNPISGHNTLYWYLQNLGQGPELLIRYENEEAVDDSQLPKDRFSAERLKGVDSTLKIQPAELGDSAVYLCASSPVGRVRNQPQHFGDGTRLSIL.

The chain employs TRBV6-1 and TRBJ2-7, with TRBD1 as a possible D gene (7 bases). This CDR3 has 13 residues. Germline V gives CDR1 MNHNS, CDR2 SASEGT. The V end was cut by 4 bases, the J end by 5 bases, with 12 bases between. This chain's CDR3 is CASSVLRGDEQYF. CDR3 bases: TGTGCCAGCAGTGTTCTCAGGGGGGACGAGCAGTACTTC.

V usage is TRBV7-2 and J usage is TRBJ2-5; a possible D gene is TRBD1 (5 bases). Germline CDR1 and CDR2: SGHTA and FQGNSA. Trimming pared 4 bases from V and 5 bases from J, leaving 11 bases between. The CDR3 covers 13 residues. Here the CDR3 reads CASSSDKSETQYF. CDR3 DNA sequence: TGTGCCAGCAGCTCGGACAAATCGGAGACCCAGTACTTC.

This clonotype showed up just a few times. The chain combines TRBV18 with TRBJ2-1; D is undetermined. CDR1 and CDR2 from the germline V gene are KGHSH and LQKENI. V shed 2 bases and J shed 9 bases, with 14 bases lying between them. The CDR3 has 14 residues. CDR3 loop: CASSPVASKGEQFF. For the CDR3, the DNA is TGTGCCAGCTCACCAGTGGCGTCAAAGGGTGAGCAGTTCTTC. The whole variable domain, filled in from reference TRBV18 and TRBJ2-1, reads NAGVMQNPRHLVRRRGQEARLRCSPMKGHSHVYWYRQLPEEGLKFMVYLQKENIIDESGMPKERFSAEFPKEGPSILRIQQVVRGDSAAYFCASSPVASKGEQFFGPGTRLTVL.

This chain joins TRBV3-1 and TRBJ1-2; D perhaps matches TRBD1 (6 bases). V was pared by 8 bases and J by 2 bases, with 12 bases between. Germline V lookup: CDR1 LGHDT, CDR2 YNNKEL (reference sequence). The CDR3 totals 13 residues. CDR3 coding DNA: TGTGCCAGCGCCCGGGACAAAAACTATGGCTACACCTTC. Protein: CASARDKNYGYTF.

This clonotype was counted only a few times. This rearrangement joins TRBV6-5 to TRBJ2-7; D gene uncertain. Trimming removed 5 bases from V and 4 bases from J, with 9 bases in between. CDR3 length: 12 amino acids. Germline V CDR1 and CDR2: MNHEY, SVGAGI. The CDR3 DNA sequence: TGTGCCAGCAGTGACACCACTTACGAGCAGTACTTC. This sequence encodes CASSDTTYEQYF.

This clonotype was found a few times. V usage is TRBV12-3 or TRBV12-4 and J usage is TRBJ2-1; TRBD2 matches 14 bases. CDR3 length: 18 residues. Unmatched junction bases numbered 17, after V lost 6 bases and J lost 10 bases. CDR3 amino acids: CASSHLRMTSGGAKEQFF. CDR3 coding DNA: TGTGCCAGCAGCCATCTTCGCATGACTAGCGGGGGGGCCAAAGAGCAGTTCTTC.

The chain links TRBV20-1 to TRBJ1-3; D possibly corresponds to TRBD1 (6 bases). Trimming shortened V by 7 bases and J by 0 bases, and 13 bases separated the two germline ends. Germline CDR1 and CDR2: DFQATT and SNEGSKA (reference sequence). The CDR3 length is 14 residues. In DNA form, the CDR3 reads TGCAGTGGGAACGACAGGAGCTCTGGAAACACCATATATTTT. This codes for CSGNDRSSGNTIYF.

This sequence joins TRBV5-1 and TRBJ2-1; the D gene could be TRBD1 or TRBD2 (5 bases each). The germline V gene encodes CDR1 SGHRS and CDR2 YFSETQ. Trimming removed 3 bases at V and 1 base at J, with 14 bases between. The CDR3 covers 16 residues. As DNA, the CDR3 is TGCGCCAGCAGCTCCATTGGGGGTACTTCCTACAATGAGCAGTTCTTC. This codes for CASSSIGGTSYNEQFF.

This clonotype was counted a few times. The chain uses TRBV5-4 and TRBJ2-7, with D perhaps TRBD1 (5 bases). The CDR3 runs 14 residues. CDR1 is SGHNT, CDR2 YYREEE, per germline (reference sequence). V was clipped by 2 bases and J by 5 bases, with 14 bases between them. The CDR3 sequence: CASSLGRKGNEQYF. The CDR3 nucleotides read TGTGCCAGCAGCTTAGGCCGGAAGGGGAACGAGCAGTACTTC.

The V call is TRBV6-1, the J call TRBJ2-5; no reliable D call. V lost 5 bases, J lost 2 bases, and 15 bases lay in between. Germline V gives CDR1 MNHNS, CDR2 SASEGT. The CDR3 contains 15 residues. The CDR3 sequence: CASSRTFTGQETQYF. The CDR3 DNA sequence: TGTGCCAGCAGTCGGACGTTCACCGGTCAAGAGACCCAGTACTTC.

This clonotype was recorded a few times. The V gene is TRBV6-1, the J gene TRBJ1-4, with D maybe TRBD1 (6 bases). This CDR3 contains 13 residues. Trimming stripped 4 bases from V and 6 bases from J, with 9 bases between. Germline V gives CDR1 MNHNS, CDR2 SASEGT. The CDR3 DNA reads TGTGCCAGCAGTGCCCAGGGGTATGAAAAACTGTTTTTT. It codes for CASSAQGYEKLFF.

The table lists this clonotype with many counts. V and J are TRBV5-5 and TRBJ2-2; D not resolved. V was cut by 0 bases and J by 0 bases, with 6 bases left in between. This CDR3 is 15 amino acids long. Looked up from germline, CDR1 is SGHKS and CDR2 is YYEKEE (reference sequence). The CDR3 DNA is TGTGCCAGCAGCTTGGGTCCCACGAACACCGGGGAGCTGTTTTTT. Protein product: CASSLGPTNTGELFF.

This chain uses TRBV20-1 with TRBJ2-3; D remains unclear. This CDR3 spans 13 amino acids. CDR1 is DFQATT, CDR2 SNEGSKA, per germline (reference sequence). The V and J ends lost 5 bases and 7 bases respectively, with 16 bases between them. The CDR3 here is CSARTVKRNTQYF. The CDR3 DNA reads as TGCAGTGCTCGCACGGTTAAGAGGAATACGCAGTATTTT.

This clonotype was observed a handful of times. This chain joins TRBV10-3 and TRBJ2-7; tentative D call: TRBD2 (5 bases). The CDR3 covers 13 residues. Trimming removed 6 bases at V and 5 bases at J, with 14 bases between. Germline assignment: CDR1 ENHRY and CDR2 SYGVKD. The CDR3 region has the DNA TGTGCCATCAGCAACCCCCCGCGGGACGAGCAGTACTTC. Encoded protein: CAISNPPRDEQYF.

The sample holds a few counts of this clonotype. The gene calls are TRBV4-1 and TRBJ1-2; D not certain. The CDR3 totals 14 residues. The germline V gene has CDR1 MGHRA and CDR2 YSYEKL. With 4 bases removed from V and 4 bases from J, the gap between germline ends came to 13 bases. CDR3 bases: TGCGCCAGCAGCCCCTCCGCGGGGATCTATGGCTACACCTTC. This codes for CASSPSAGIYGYTF.

This chain links TRBV6-5 with TRBJ2-7; 9 nucleotides line up with TRBD2. Germline V gene data show CDR1 as MNHEY and CDR2 as SVGAGI. This CDR3 is built from 14 residues. Germline trimming cut 4 bases from V and 6 bases from J; bases unmatched to any gene: 7. The CDR3 here is CASSLLAGDAEQYF. CDR3 nucleotides: TGTGCCAGCAGTTTGTTAGCGGGAGACGCCGAGCAGTACTTC.

The CDR3: CASSLSIGGNYGYTF. DNA for the CDR3: TGTGCCAGCAGTTTATCTATAGGGGGTAACTATGGCTACACCTTC. The chain couples TRBV28 to TRBJ1-2; TRBD1 might be the D (6 bases). Trimming shortened V by 1 base and J by 1 base, and 10 bases separated the two germline ends. Per germline, CDR1 MDHEN and CDR2 SYDVKM. The CDR3 has 15 residues.

CDR3 protein: CAISSDTTYEQYF. The CDR3 DNA reads as TGTGCCATCAGCTCGGACACGACCTACGAGCAGTACTTC. J is TRBJ2-7 and V is TRBV10-3, with D perhaps matching TRBD1 (5 bases). Germline CDR1 reads ENHRY; CDR2 reads SYGVKD. V was trimmed by 6 bases and J by 2 bases, leaving 11 bases between them. The CDR3 length is 13 residues.

This sequence joins TRBV10-3 and TRBJ2-1; 7 bases map to TRBD2. Germline V gene sequence: CDR1 ENHRY, CDR2 SYGVKD. V dropped 6 bases and J dropped 7; count of bases not matched to a gene: 9. This CDR3 is built from 14 residues. The CDR3 sequence: CAIRGIKGGNEQFF. Here the CDR3 DNA reads TGTGCCATCAGGGGGATTAAGGGAGGGAATGAGCAGTTCTTC.

This clonotype was picked up a small number of times. The chain has TRBV12-3 or TRBV12-4 and TRBJ1-5, with a tentative D call TRBD1 (5 bases). The ends were cut back, 7 bases at V and 4 bases at J, with 11 bases in the middle. The CDR3 loop spans 13 amino acids. CDR3 in amino acids: CASTGQTNQPQHF. DNA of the CDR3: TGTGCCAGCACCGGACAAACAAATCAGCCCCAGCATTTT.

This clonotype has only one observation. Since a much larger clone is just one base distant, this may be a read error. The chain employs TRBV24-1 and TRBJ1-5; 9 bases are a match to TRBD1. This CDR3 is built from 21 residues. In germline, CDR1 is KGHDR, CDR2 SFDVKD. CDR3 nucleotides: TGTGCCGCCAGTGATGGGGGGTCGGACAGGGGACTAAAGAATAGCAATCAGCCCCAGCATTTT. This sequence encodes CAASDGGSDRGLKNSNQPQHF.